A selection of T cell receptor beta chains follows, all from one sample in a study of OX40 agonist ivuxolimab in advanced cancers. Using immunoSEQ multiplex PCR, the repertoire was profiled, and TCRdb retains in-frame clones only, with some absent. The data contain 25,000 to 30,000 clones, 86% of them seen just once; the ten biggest clones take up roughly 15%. The source was CD4+ or CD8+ T cells sorted from blood, collected in a trial of the OX40 agonist ivuxolimab. These receptors all stem from an adult with an advanced solid tumor such as melanoma, head and neck, liver or kidney cancer. CDR3s include the opening cysteine and the closing phenylalanine or tryptophan.

V gene,J gene,CDR3 protein
TRBV7-8,TRBJ2-1,CASSLLGRTYNEQFF
TRBV5-8,TRBJ1-1,CASSLGAQPGAFF
TRBV10-3,TRBJ2-7,CAISATGPDEQYF
TRBV6-5,TRBJ1-1,CASSPRGSTEAFF
TRBV7-9,TRBJ1-1,CASSSNWDSEAFF
TRBV2,TRBJ1-6,CASREDRGGNSPLHF
TRBV4-1,TRBJ1-1,CASSQGASNTEAFF
TRBV2,TRBJ2-3,CASSGIAGSTDTQYF
TRBV9,TRBJ1-2,CASSRGNNYGYTF
TRBV7-8,TRBJ1-1,CASSLAGGSTSEAFF
TRBV30,TRBJ1-2,CAWTIGTGNGYTF
TRBV5-4,TRBJ2-3,CASSSRQGTDTQYF
TRBV9,TRBJ2-7,CASSVDGGEQYF
TRBV19,TRBJ2-5,CASSIDRSTQYF
TRBV7-8,TRBJ1-5,CASSPGSPEGQPQHF
TRBV4-1,TRBJ1-6,CASSQDFDRGRSPLHF
TRBV2,TRBJ1-1,CASSPSTGPTEAFF
TRBV4-3,TRBJ1-2,CASSQDLGLGNYGYTF
TRBV5-8,TRBJ1-4,CASSLDMAGEKLFF
TRBV5-5,TRBJ2-7,CASSFSDSYSYEQYF
TRBV2,TRBJ2-3,CASSRGGSPGTDTQYF
TRBV19,TRBJ1-1,CASSEVFGLINSLNTEAFF
TRBV6-1,TRBJ1-5,CASSLRGDSNQPQHF
TRBV7-9,TRBJ2-5,CASSLVGQQETQYF
TRBV4-1,TRBJ1-5,CASSQAGASNQPQHF
TRBV5-1,TRBJ2-7,CASSPDRATYEQYF
TRBV21-1,TRBJ1-1,CASSKDKGPARNTEAFF
TRBV7-2,TRBJ1-2,CASSNTPGHYYGYTF
TRBV9,TRBJ2-1,CASSPRGTYNEQFF
TRBV4-1,TRBJ1-4,CASSEGRWKKLFF